The rows below give T cell receptor beta chains drawn from one sample of a study of T-cell reconstitution after alpha-beta-depleted transplantation in children. TCRdb re-derived calls from the PCR reads in MiXCR, one entry per CDR3 protein. The data show some 290,000 distinct CDR3 sequences, approximately 23% seen once. The sequencing used PBMCs, mostly from graft donor cells, collected 180 days after TCRalphabeta/CD19-depleted stem cell transplant. The receptors originated from a male patient aged 10-17 years who had a stem cell transplant for acute lymphoblastic leukemia, so the T cells may come from the graft donor. CDR3s include the opening cysteine and the closing phenylalanine or tryptophan. Fields, in order: CDR3 protein, V gene, J gene.

CDR3 protein: CASSSYPLGQGGQPQHF; V gene: TRBV5-1; J gene: TRBJ1-5
CDR3 protein: CASSHGSWGPNGYTF; V gene: TRBV6-5; J gene: TRBJ1-2
CDR3 protein: CASRRAGRQGADTQYF; V gene: TRBV27; J gene: TRBJ2-3
CDR3 protein: CASSPTPSGRNEQFF; V gene: TRBV11-3; J gene: TRBJ2-1
CDR3 protein: CATSRGSSYNEQFF; V gene: TRBV24-1; J gene: TRBJ2-1
CDR3 protein: CATSDGFYSNQPQHF; V gene: TRBV24-1; J gene: TRBJ1-5
CDR3 protein: CASKMGPYNEQFF; V gene: TRBV7-3; J gene: TRBJ2-1
CDR3 protein: CSARGTALDQPQHF; V gene: TRBV20-1; J gene: TRBJ1-5
CDR3 protein: CASSLFVVGFRRTQYF; V gene: TRBV5-1; J gene: TRBJ2-5
CDR3 protein: CASSRRLAGADTQYF; V gene: TRBV12-3/TRBV12-4; J gene: TRBJ2-3
CDR3 protein: CASSPGPLGGELFF; V gene: TRBV5-5; J gene: TRBJ2-2
CDR3 protein: CASRGTGFSETQYF; V gene: TRBV10-2; J gene: TRBJ2-5
CDR3 protein: CSVEKIGGLAGWRETQYF; V gene: TRBV29-1; J gene: TRBJ2-5
CDR3 protein: CASSPDSGQSQETQYF; V gene: TRBV5-1; J gene: TRBJ2-5
CDR3 protein: CASSPRLAGLNFQETQYF; V gene: TRBV5-1; J gene: TRBJ2-5
CDR3 protein: CASSSRRTSGEETQYF; V gene: TRBV11-2; J gene: TRBJ2-5
CDR3 protein: CASSTRTGFRANTEAFF; V gene: TRBV6-1; J gene: TRBJ1-1
CDR3 protein: CASSNDSYNEKLFF; V gene: TRBV6-1; J gene: TRBJ1-4
CDR3 protein: CASSSLLGLAEQETQYF; V gene: TRBV28; J gene: TRBJ2-5
CDR3 protein: CASRSGQPNTEAFF; V gene: TRBV5-1; J gene: TRBJ1-1
CDR3 protein: CASSPNSAGGSTGELFF; V gene: TRBV7-3; J gene: TRBJ2-2
CDR3 protein: CASSPLTSWGEQYF; V gene: TRBV18; J gene: TRBJ2-7
CDR3 protein: CSVLRTDTTFTGELFF; V gene: TRBV29-1; J gene: TRBJ2-2
CDR3 protein: CASSPNSDAQYF; V gene: TRBV12-3/TRBV12-4; J gene: TRBJ2-3
CDR3 protein: CASSYSEGSSTDTQYF; V gene: TRBV6-5; J gene: TRBJ2-3
CDR3 protein: CASSSGQGANEQYF; V gene: TRBV7-9; J gene: TRBJ2-7
CDR3 protein: CASSLEGGRSGHEQYF; V gene: TRBV7-3; J gene: TRBJ2-7